In this sample, the clone carrying this T cell receptor beta chain turned up once. Germline values: CDR1 SGHAT, CDR2 FQNNGV. The CDR3 loop spans 13 amino acids. V lost 5 bases, J lost 5 bases, and 10 bases lay in between. This sample was included in a study of CD8+ T cells in alopecia areata. For the study at large: Severity scores in treated patients reflected the percentage of scalp affected.

The treatment was: oral pan-JAK inhibitor, 5-10 mg twice daily. Following extraction, RNA underwent reverse transcription to cDNA, which served as the sequencing template. Using immunoSEQ multiplex PCR, the repertoire was profiled, and TCRdb retains in-frame clones only, with some absent. The sample yields more than 110,000 clones, about 51% seen once. The receptor was isolated from a human donor with alopecia areata. This chain joins TRBV11-2 and TRBJ2-1, with no clear D. The source was CD8+ T cells sorted from blood, collected at week 4, from a patient treated with tofacitinib. The CDR3 loop is CASSKADNNEQFF. The CDR3 DNA sequence: TGTGCCAGCAGCAAAGCAGACAACAATGAGCAGTTCTTC.